Below are 27 T cell receptor beta chains sequenced from a single sample in a study of blood T cell repertoires in COVID-19. Repertoires were generated with immunoSEQ multiplex PCR, while TCRdb's copy carries only in-frame clones and drops some. The sample lists some 150,000 clones, 75% to 90% occurring once. Specimen: peripheral blood. The source is a woman aged 55-69 years with active COVID-19.

The rearrangement joins TRBV7-3 to TRBJ2-3; no clear D. The germline V and J ends were trimmed by 4 bases and 4 bases, with 12 bases remaining between them. CDR3 length: 14 amino acids. CDR1 is SGHTA, CDR2 FQGTGA, per germline. CDR3 sequence reads: CASSSTSSADTQYF. The DNA for the CDR3 is TGTGCCAGCAGCTCCACCTCTAGTGCAGATACGCAGTATTTT.

This clone occurred once. The genes are TRBV7-7 and TRBJ2-6; no reliable D call. Germline loops: CDR1 SSHAT, CDR2 FNYEAQ (reference sequence). This CDR3 is 14 amino acids long. The CDR3 spells CATGVSSGANVLTF. The CDR3 region has the DNA TGTGCTACCGGTGTGTCATCAGGGGCCAACGTCCTGACTTTC. Complete variable domain (other parts from reference TRBV7-7 and TRBJ2-6): GAGVSQSPRYKVTKRGQDVTLRCDPISSHATLYWYQQALGQGPEFLTYFNYEAQPDKSGLPSDRFSAERPEGSISTLTIQRTEQRDSAMYRCATGVSSGANVLTFGAGSRLTVL.

V is TRBV15 and J is TRBJ1-2, with D perhaps TRBD1 (5 bases). The CDR3 loop spans 14 amino acids. The V gene's germline CDR1 is LNHNV and CDR2 YYDKDF (reference sequence). Trimming pared 4 bases from V and 8 bases from J, leaving 17 bases between. This CDR3 reads CATSKSLRGEGYTF. The DNA of the CDR3 is TGTGCCACCAGCAAAAGCCTTCGGGGGGAGGGCTACACCTTC. Together with reference TRBV15 and TRBJ1-2, the CDR3 gives the full variable domain: DAMVIQNPRYQVTQFGKPVTLSCSQTLNHNVMYWYQQKSSQAPKLLFHYYDKDFNNEADTPDNFQSRRPNTSFCFLDIRSPGLGDTAMYLCATSKSLRGEGYTFGSGTRLTVV.

Written as DNA, the CDR3 is TGTGCCAGCAGCGGGACTAGCGGGAGGAAGGATACGCAGTATTTT. Translation: CASSGTSGRKDTQYF. The chain recombines TRBV5-4 with TRBJ2-3; 15 bases agree with TRBD2. The CDR3 has 15 residues. V lost 4 bases and J lost 6; bases outside the gene matches: 3. Germline V gene sequence: CDR1 SGHNT, CDR2 YYREEE (reference sequence).

The chain carries TRBV2 and TRBJ2-7, with TRBD1 matching 9 bases. With V trimmed by 1 base and J by 2 bases, 6 bases remained unmatched. There are 16 residues in the CDR3. Germline V gives CDR1 SNHLY, CDR2 FYNNEI. The CDR3 sequence is CASSEDRTGVTYEQYF. In nucleotides, the CDR3 is TGTGCCAGCAGTGAAGACAGGACAGGGGTTACCTACGAGCAGTACTTC.

The chain is built from TRBV28 and TRBJ1-5; a possible D gene is TRBD1 (5 bases). Germline V gives CDR1 MDHEN, CDR2 SYDVKM. The CDR3 sequence is 14 residues long. Trimming cost V 6 bases and J 9 bases, with 18 bases left between them. Here the CDR3 DNA reads TGTGCCAGCAGCACCCCATCTGGGGCGCGGCCCCAGCATTTT. Its protein product is CASSTPSGARPQHF.

This rearrangement joins TRBV7-2 to TRBJ2-2, with TRBD2 as a possible D gene (5 bases). The V end lost 4 bases, the J end lost 6 bases, and 12 bases lay between the germline ends. This CDR3 is built from 14 residues. Germline assignment: CDR1 SGHTA and CDR2 FQGNSA. CDR3 sequence: CASSSPMEAGELFF. CDR3 DNA: TGTGCCAGCAGCTCCCCCATGGAGGCCGGGGAGCTGTTTTTT.

This clone appeared once. The chain carries TRBV6-2 or TRBV6-3 and TRBJ2-3; 8 positions match TRBD1. Trimming cost V 3 bases and J 10 bases; bases outside gene matches: 6. Germline V gives CDR1 MNHEY, CDR2 SVGEGT. This CDR3 spans 13 amino acids. In DNA, the CDR3 is TGTGCCAGCAGTTATCAGGGACAGGTCTCGCAGTATTTT. This encodes CASSYQGQVSQYF.

This chain joins TRBV11-3 and TRBJ2-3, with D possibly matching TRBD1 (6 bases). V was clipped by 4 bases and J by 4 bases, with 6 bases between them. Germline V gives CDR1 SGHNT, CDR2 YENEEA. This CDR3 comprises 12 residues. The CDR3, as DNA: TGTGCCAGCAGCTCAGGGGCAGATACGCAGTATTTT. Translating gives CASSSGADTQYF. The whole variable domain, filled in from reference TRBV11-3 and TRBJ2-3, reads EAGVVQSPRYKIIEKKQPVAFWCNPISGHNTLYWYLQNLGQGPELLIRYENEEAVDDSQLPKDRFSAERLKGVDSTLKIQPAELGDSAVYLCASSSGADTQYFGPGTRLTVL.

This clone showed up just a few times. The chain uses TRBV11-2 and TRBJ2-7; the D gene is possibly TRBD1 (5 bases). This CDR3 is 15 amino acids long. Germline V gene sequence: CDR1 SGHAT, CDR2 FQNNGV. Between the trimmed V and J ends, which lost 5 bases and 6 bases, there was a span of 20 bases. The CDR3 region has the DNA TGTGCCAGCAGCCCAACCCGCGGCTTGCAGGGCGAGCAGTACTTC. Its translation: CASSPTRGLQGEQYF.

The rearrangement uses TRBV28 and TRBJ2-7; D possibly corresponds to TRBD2 (5 bases). The CDR3 extends over 14 amino acids. CDR1 MDHEN and CDR2 SYDVKM come from the germline V gene. The V end was cut by 5 bases, the J end by 0 bases, with 11 bases between. In DNA form, the CDR3 reads TGTGCCAGCAGTCCCCCCCGGGGCTCCTACGAGCAGTACTTC. Residues: CASSPPRGSYEQYF. Drawing the rest from reference TRBV28 and TRBJ2-7, the complete variable domain is DVKVTQSSRYLVKRTGEKVFLECVQDMDHENMFWYRQDPGLGLRLIYFSYDVKMKEKGDIPEGYSVSREKKERFSLILESASTNQTSMYLCASSPPRGSYEQYFGPGTRLTVT.

The rearrangement joins TRBV29-1 to TRBJ2-3, with D unclear. Germline V gives CDR1 SQVTM, CDR2 ANQGSEA. This CDR3 has 13 residues. Trimming pared 7 bases from V and 6 bases from J, leaving 17 bases between. The CDR3 region is CSARSLGADTQYF. In nucleotides, the CDR3 is TGCAGCGCCAGGTCACTGGGTGCGGATACGCAGTATTTT.

The rearrangement joins TRBV6-2 or TRBV6-3 to TRBJ1-2; 8 bases match TRBD1. Germline V lookup: CDR1 MNHEY, CDR2 SVGEGT. The V and J ends lost 6 bases and 2 bases, in that order; junction bases with no gene match: 8. The CDR3 is 15 amino acids. CDR3 region: CASSSRAGGNYGYTF. Written as DNA, the CDR3 is TGTGCCAGCAGCTCCCGAGCAGGGGGCAACTATGGCTACACCTTC.

V is TRBV18 and J is TRBJ2-7; D possibly corresponds to TRBD1 (6 bases). Per the germline V gene, CDR1 is KGHSH and CDR2 is LQKENI. The V end lost 3 bases, the J end lost 5 bases, and 14 bases lay between the germline ends. CDR3 size: 14 residues. The CDR3 here is CASSPLTGSNEQYF. As DNA, the CDR3 is TGTGCCAGCTCACCCCTAACAGGGTCCAACGAGCAGTACTTC.

The V and J genes are TRBV7-9 and TRBJ1-3, with TRBD1 matching over 8 bases. This CDR3 is built from 17 residues. V lost 6 bases, J lost 0 bases, and 10 bases stayed unmatched. The germline gives CDR1 SEHNR, CDR2 FQNEAQ (reference sequence). CDR3 nucleotides: TGTGCCAGCAGTCGCTGGACAGGGAGTTTCTCTGGAAACACCATATATTTT. Its translation: CASSRWTGSFSGNTIYF.

The chain uses TRBV23-1 and TRBJ1-1, with D unresolved. TRBV23-1 is identified as an open reading frame with a role that is uncertain. The CDR3 is 14 residues long. V was trimmed by 7 bases and J by 7 bases, leaving 19 bases between them. CDR3 sequence (DNA): TGCGCCAGCACCTCCCTCGCGGGGTGTAATGAAGCTTTCTTT. Protein: CASTSLAGCNEAFF.

The genes are TRBV5-6 and TRBJ1-4; 7 bases align to TRBD1. Per the germline V gene, CDR1 is SGHDT and CDR2 is YYEEEE. This CDR3 has 15 residues. Trimming took 2 bases from V and 4 from J; bases not matched to a gene: 5. The CDR3 protein is CASSFQGQRNEKLFF. CDR3 bases: TGTGCCAGCAGCTTTCAGGGACAGCGTAATGAAAAACTGTTTTTT. The entire variable domain, with the rest obtained from reference TRBV5-6 and TRBJ1-4, is as follows: DAGVTQSPTHLIKTRGQQVTLRCSPKSGHDTVSWYQQALGQGPQFIFQYYEEEERQRGNFPDRFSGHQFPNYSSELNVNALLLGDSALYLCASSFQGQRNEKLFFGSGTQLSVL.

This clone was recorded a few times. The V gene is TRBV19, the J gene TRBJ2-7; TRBD1 matches at 7 bases. The CDR3 runs 13 residues. V dropped 6 bases and J dropped 3; count of bases not matched to a gene: 5. CDR1 LNHDA and CDR2 SQIVND come from the germline V gene (reference sequence). CDR3 loop: CASSPRQGYEQYF. Written as DNA, the CDR3 is TGTGCCAGTAGCCCTCGACAGGGCTACGAGCAGTACTTC.

V gene TRBV11-3 combines with J gene TRBJ2-1; D possibly corresponds to TRBD2 (6 bases). Germline lookup yields CDR1 SGHNT and CDR2 YENEEA. This CDR3 is built from 14 residues. Trimming cost V 8 bases and J 5 bases, with 16 bases left between them. As DNA, the CDR3 is TGTGCCAGCTCATTGGGGGGATGGAACAATGAGCAGTTCTTC. It codes for CASSLGGWNNEQFF.

The chain is built from TRBV7-9 and TRBJ2-2; D is perhaps TRBD1 (6 bases). The V and J ends lost 6 bases and 4 bases respectively, with 18 bases between them. This CDR3 has 16 amino acids. Germline CDR1 reads SEHNR; CDR2 reads FQNEAQ (reference sequence). CDR3 nucleotide sequence: TGTGCCAGCAGTCAATACCGGGACATCAGCACCGGGGAGCTGTTTTTT. It codes for CASSQYRDISTGELFF.

The V and J genes are TRBV5-6 and TRBJ1-3; maybe TRBD1 (6 bases). In germline, CDR1 is SGHDT, CDR2 YYEEEE. This CDR3 is built from 15 residues. Trimming stripped 0 bases from V and 1 base from J, with 8 bases between. The CDR3 sequence is CASSLGGGSGNTIYF. The CDR3 DNA reads TGTGCCAGCAGCTTGGGAGGGGGTTCTGGAAACACCATATATTTT.

The V gene is TRBV19, the J gene TRBJ2-3; 9 bases agree with TRBD2. The CDR3 contains 16 residues. The germline gives CDR1 LNHDA, CDR2 SQIVND (reference sequence). V lost 1 base and J lost 2; bases outside the gene matches: 4. DNA for the CDR3: TGTGCCAGTAGTATAGGGTTAGCGGGAGCCACAGATACGCAGTATTTT. This codes for CASSIGLAGATDTQYF. The full variable domain, its missing parts supplied by reference TRBV19 and TRBJ2-3, is DGGITQSPKYLFRKEGQNVTLSCEQNLNHDAMYWYRQDPGQGLRLIYYSQIVNDFQKGDIAEGYSVSREKKESFPLTVTSAQKNPTAFYLCASSIGLAGATDTQYFGPGTRLTVL.

About this clone itself: At the DNA level, this CDR3 is encoded by other sequences in the same sample as well. This sequence joins TRBV9 and TRBJ1-4, with 8 bases fitting TRBD1. Germline CDR1 is SGDLS and CDR2 is YYNGEE. The CDR3 consists of 14 residues. V trimming: 0 bases; J trimming: 5 bases; junction bases outside the gene matches: 0. This CDR3 is CASSVGQGNEKLFF. In DNA, the CDR3 is TGTGCCAGCAGCGTAGGACAGGGGAATGAAAAACTGTTTTTT.

This chain links TRBV5-1 with TRBJ2-7, with 9 bases aligning to TRBD1. This CDR3 spans 14 amino acids. Losses at the gene ends were 4 bases for V and 12 bases for J; bases not matched to a gene: 14. Germline V gene data show CDR1 as SGHRS and CDR2 as YFSETQ. CDR3 bases: TGCGCCAGCAGCCCCGGGACAGGGTTTAACACTGGGTACTTC. This encodes CASSPGTGFNTGYF.

The J gene is TRBJ2-3, the V gene TRBV5-1; weak D call: TRBD1 (5 bases). Deletions cut 0 bases from V and 2 bases from J, with 13 bases between. This CDR3 spans 16 amino acids. The germline gives CDR1 SGHRS, CDR2 YFSETQ. The CDR3 DNA is TGCGCCAGCAGCTTGGCGCCGGACGGACACACAGATACGCAGTATTTT. Protein: CASSLAPDGHTDTQYF.

The rearrangement links TRBV4-2 to TRBJ2-3, with D perhaps matching TRBD2 (5 bases). CDR3 length: 16 residues. The V and J ends lost 3 bases and 2 bases respectively, with 15 bases between them. The germline CDR1 and CDR2 sequences are LGHNA and YNFKEQ. The CDR3 here is CASSQSRTSYTDTQYF. CDR3 DNA sequence: TGTGCCAGCAGCCAGAGCCGGACTTCTTACACAGATACGCAGTATTTT.

The CDR3: CASRDAGTKGSRYGYTF. The CDR3 bases are TGTGCCAGCAGAGACGCCGGGACAAAGGGGAGTCGCTATGGCTACACCTTC. V usage is TRBV5-5 and J usage is TRBJ1-2; D is perhaps TRBD1 (6 bases). Germline CDR1 reads SGHKS; CDR2 reads YYEKEE (reference sequence). The CDR3 extends over 17 amino acids. Trimming shortened V by 5 bases and J by 4 bases, and 24 bases separated the two germline ends.